The clone carrying this T cell receptor (beta chain) showed up many times. Trimming shortened V by 6 bases and J by 0 bases, and 16 bases separated the two germline ends. Germline-derived CDR1 and CDR2 are SGHRS and YFSETQ. There are 16 residues in the CDR3. The data belong to a study of identical twins. TCRdb reprocessed the 5' RACE reads via MiXCR and lists one record per CDR3 protein. The sample records 200,000 to 300,000 distinct CDR3 sequences, about 10% being singletons. Among all donors, each was a healthy Caucasian. Sample: memory T cells sorted from blood. The TCR comes from a man aged 50-59 years in good health. The genes are TRBV5-1 and TRBJ2-1, with a possible D match to TRBD1 (6 bases). The CDR3 DNA is TGCGCCAGCAACTTAGGGGGATCCAGCTCCTACAATGAGCAGTTCTTC. Protein sequence: CASNLGGSSSYNEQFF.